This TCR beta chain was recorded in a study of cytomegalovirus exposure and HLA in healthy donors (TCRdb year 2017). About the investigation overall: An earlier analysis of 587 of the donors reported under 300 Gb of sequence data and about 120 million unique TCR beta sequences obtained from around 180 million T cells. Donor age, sex, ethnicity and CMV serostatus were collected together with the repertoire data. Across approximately 420 genotyped donors of the cohort, an average of roughly 230,000 unique TCR beta nucleotide sequences per donor were sequenced, and roughly 20% of those sequences were non-productive. The study combined high-throughput TCR immunosequencing, statistical association of individual TCRs with disease status, and machine learning to predict cytomegalovirus infection status. The number of donors typed differed by locus, with about 629-630 for A, B, C, DRB1 and DQB1, roughly 550 for DQA1, under 610 for DPA1, and roughly 450 for DPB1. The study profiled the T cell repertoires of hundreds of subjects by immunosequencing and related them to cytomegalovirus serostatus. HLA typing covered class I and class II loci at four-digit resolution. Because of strong linkage in the cohort, roughly five DR-DQ haplotypes were treated as single units for association and clustering. About 300 gigabases of sequencing data and tens of millions of unique TCR sequences were included in an early release covering about 700 HLA-typed donors. The study aimed to test whether cataloging public T cell receptors could reveal signatures of past pathogen exposure. Of the roughly 400 genotyped donors, around 81% fell in the genetic ancestry cluster associated with self-reported Caucasian donors. A later analysis re-analyzed previously published TCR beta repertoires from 666 donors and added high-resolution HLA genotyping to study TCR occurrence patterns. Genome-wide SNP genotypes for about 55% of the 666 donors were used in a later genetic analysis, which treated that subset as a discovery cohort. Rather than drawing on any new phenotypic data, the later analysis identified candidate immune exposures from TCR beta sequences and the way those sequences occurred across donors. To decide whether each TCR beta V gene segment behaved as functional or pseudogenic, an earlier analysis of 587 of the donors relied on high-throughput TCR beta sequencing. Every discovery cohort repertoire had been produced on one sequencing platform. In addition to the first cohort of 666 subjects, a separate validation cohort of some 120 different subjects was used. The paper's findings and limits, for the study overall: The earlier analysis of some 560 of the donors excluded some 15 rarely observed V segments, including chromosome 9 orphons, because counts were too low. In both the original and validation cohorts, the classifier was reported to diagnose cytomegalovirus status with high specificity and sensitivity. A later analysis associated 16,951 TCR beta sequences with specific HLA alleles at a false discovery rate of 0.05. Most TCR sequences were observed very rarely across donors, whereas some public TCRs were present in many individuals. CMV serostatus was the only immune exposure information available for the cohort. Correlated functional status among segregating V segments might be attributable to linkage disequilibrium, but an unknown experimental factor could not be ruled out. Most CMV-associated TCR beta chains appeared to be HLA-restricted in a later analysis, and the HLA associations seemed to be driven largely by CMV exposure. It was suggested by the authors that the approach could potentially be generalized to other disease states and immunological phenotypes. Sequencing depth was assumed to be roughly uniform across donors in the presence/absence analyses, though that assumption may not hold. A cluster of highly shared sequence variants was judged likely to represent a technical artifact of the sequencing pipeline. A further reported finding was that TCR beta sequences accurately predicted the HLA-A and HLA-B alleles for most subjects in the first cohort. In this cohort, only TCR beta chains were sequenced, and detectable features were limited by the absence of alpha or paired-chain data. Compared with the roughly 670-donor mean, donors in an Asian-associated ancestry cluster had fewer N-insertions in productive TCRs, according to a later genetic analysis. In a later genetic analysis, a missense DCLRE1C variant was associated with V-gene and J-gene trimming of TCR beta chains, and the association was replicated in an independent cohort. In an earlier analysis of some 540 of the donors, most TCR beta V segments appeared in productive rearrangements about 90% or about 30% of the time, broadly matching IMGT annotations. The 87-base-pair reads could not distinguish some IMGT-functional V segments, including TRBV6-2 and TRBV6-3, so those segments were excluded. The study listed approximately 160 TCR beta chains as associated with cytomegalovirus. Because some donors lacked HLA typing at each locus, the association tests relied only on the typed subset. A few of the identified cytomegalovirus-associated TCR beta chains were confirmed in vitro to be specific for cytomegalovirus antigens. Several of the top co-occurrence clusters appeared to be linked to parvovirus B19, influenza, CMV and Epstein-Barr virus, according to a later analysis. Assigning TCR associations to individual alleles was difficult when HLA alleles, especially DR and DQ, strongly co-occurred. In a later analysis, the rate of TCR association differed among HLA loci, with DRB1 alleles having the most associated TCRs and HLA-C alleles having the fewest. In a later analysis, HLA-associated TCR beta chains were found to be more clonally expanded and to have lower generation probabilities than equally common non-associated chains.

Receptor libraries were prepared by the immunoSEQ multiplex PCR assay. For the multiplex PCR, a mixture combining 60 forward primers for TCR Vbeta segments and 13 reverse primers for TCR Jbeta segments was used. Amplification of the CDR3 region of rearranged TCR beta genes was performed with a multiplex PCR assay on genomic DNA. On the Illumina HiSeq System, the amplified TCR beta libraries were sequenced as 87-base-pair reads. In the source study's methods: A later analysis tallied roughly 78 million unique TCR beta chains across the 640 or so repertoires, and roughly 11 million of those chains were shared by two or more donors. To remove PCR and sequencing errors, raw reads were error-corrected and collapsed into unique sequences using a nearest-neighbor algorithm that merged closely related sequences. V, D and J gene segments were assigned by aligning CDR3 sequences to IMGT reference sequences. For a sequence to be retained, a match of at least six nucleotides was required to both a V gene segment and a J gene segment. Rearrangements were called productive when the CDR3 lacked stop codons and stayed in frame with V and J; all others were non-productive. Following IMGT convention, CDR3 was defined as the stretch from the second conserved V-encoded cysteine to the conserved J-encoded phenylalanine. The earlier analysis of about 620 of the donors excluded sequences that lacked an unambiguous match to a single V gene segment. In an earlier analysis of several hundred of the donors, V segments were called functional above 56.7% productive rearrangements and were called segregating when the between-donor standard deviation exceeded 5%. A statistical classification framework was built for diagnosing cytomegalovirus status from the catalog of TCR beta chain sequences. In a later analysis, TCR nucleotide sequences were compared against IMGT/GENE-DB human TR gene sequences so that V and J genes could be assigned. The TCRdist pipeline was used in a later analysis to assign CDR3 sequences and most-parsimonious VDJ recombination scenarios. In a later analysis, each TCR beta chain was defined by its CDR3 amino acid sequence together with its V-gene family, and reads lacking a unique V-gene family were excluded. In a later analysis, around 650 highly shared, low-generation-probability nucleotide sequences were removed to address suspected cross-contamination and a sequencing artifact. In a later analysis, a clonal expansion index for each public chain was calculated from normalized within-repertoire ranks of inferred template counts. In a later analysis, generation probabilities were computed using a VDJ recombination model fitted to out-of-frame rearrangements, and the results were checked against IGoR. A later analysis scored TCR-TCR, TCR-HLA and TCR-CMV co-occurrence with hypergeometric tests, applying a repertoire-size bias correction to TCR pairs. A later analysis estimated false discovery rates by permuting HLA or CMV assignments 20 times. In a later analysis, co-occurring TCRs were grouped with DBSCAN, and TCRdist sequence similarity was added when clustering was performed within HLA-allele-positive subsets. Co-occurrence clustering excluded repertoires with fewer than 30,000 or more than 120,000 public chains, plus five with anomalous nucleotide sharing. TCRdb limited this immuneACCESS table to in-frame rearrangements with V and J called. A share of clones is missing; checked studies link under half to unresolved V genes, and the rest is unexplained. For V, J and clone size, that table is used; D and trimming come from the DNA. Present in this sample are 90,000 to 100,000 clones, about 74% of which were seen just once. The ten top clones hold about 1.7% of the sample.

The V end loses 0 bases and the J end loses 2 bases, and a stretch of 9 bases separates them. From its cysteine to its phenylalanine, the CDR3 spans 15 amino acids. Only the CDR3 region is kept as DNA, spanning 45 bases read in frame from base 1. The germline V gene provides CDR1 SGHRS and CDR2 YFSETQ. In total, around 600 healthy bone marrow donors made up the cohort. All cohort members were sampled while nominally healthy, although unrecorded immune exposures were likely present. The donor was CMV seronegative and belonged to the group of more than 300 seronegative cohort members. Every donor gave a peripheral blood sample, and the peripheral blood mononuclear cells from that sample were used for TCR beta sequencing. The Qiagen DNeasy Blood Extraction Kit was used to extract genomic DNA from the blood cell samples. As concerns this clone: The clone's antigen remains unknown. No much larger clone is present one base from it, and per-base qualities are unavailable.

The sequence is built from TRBV5-1 and TRBJ1-5; tentative D gene TRBD1, with 5 bases matching. This receptor was taken from a male donor in good health and CMV-seronegative. Sequencing used PBMCs. Here is the DNA: TGCGCCAGCAGCTTGGGGACATTGGGCAATCAGCCCCAGCATTTT. Its coded protein is CASSLGTLGNQPQHF.